This note documents a single T cell receptor (beta chain) sequence. The data derive from a study of CD8+CD57+ T cells in acquired aplastic anemia. Selection for sequencing was limited to patients who had shown CD8+CD57+ cell expansion by flow cytometry. Each patient carried a diagnosis of severe acquired aplastic anemia. The ends were cut back, 1 base at V and 3 bases at J, with 13 bases in the middle. This CDR3 is built from 15 residues. CDR1 is SGHVS, CDR2 FQNEAQ, per germline. TCR beta VDJ and CDR3 were profiled, and genomic DNA was the template. TCRdb fed the reads into MiXCR, producing one record per CDR3 protein. The sample comprises 90,000 to 150,000 distinct CDR3 sequences, about 50% of which are singletons, and 25% to 30% rests with the top ten.

The specimen was sorted CD4+, CD8+, or CD8+CD57+ T cells (not recorded which) from PBMCs. The chain uses TRBV7-8 and TRBJ2-7; D not certain. This clonotype was obtained from a human donor with aplastic anemia. The CDR3 loop reads CASSLEINSLYEQYF. Written as DNA, the CDR3 is TGTGCCAGCAGCTTAGAAATCAACAGCCTCTACGAGCAGTACTTC.